This T cell receptor beta chain was found in a study of T cell repertoires in ileal Crohn's disease. Germline CDR1 reads ENHRY; CDR2 reads SYGVKD. The ends were cut back, 8 bases at V and 5 bases at J, with 11 bases in the middle. The CDR3 covers 12 residues. The protocol was immunoSEQ multiplex PCR, while the TCRdb copy is restricted to in-frame clones and leaves out a portion. The sample holds about 4,100 clones, around 80% seen once. The TCR comes from an adult with Crohn's disease. The sequenced sample consisted of ileal tissue. V gene TRBV10-3 combines with J gene TRBJ2-3; maybe TRBD1 (5 bases). DNA for the CDR3: TGTGCCATCGGGGCCACGAGAGATACGCAGTATTTT. Amino acid sequence: CAIGATRDTQYF.